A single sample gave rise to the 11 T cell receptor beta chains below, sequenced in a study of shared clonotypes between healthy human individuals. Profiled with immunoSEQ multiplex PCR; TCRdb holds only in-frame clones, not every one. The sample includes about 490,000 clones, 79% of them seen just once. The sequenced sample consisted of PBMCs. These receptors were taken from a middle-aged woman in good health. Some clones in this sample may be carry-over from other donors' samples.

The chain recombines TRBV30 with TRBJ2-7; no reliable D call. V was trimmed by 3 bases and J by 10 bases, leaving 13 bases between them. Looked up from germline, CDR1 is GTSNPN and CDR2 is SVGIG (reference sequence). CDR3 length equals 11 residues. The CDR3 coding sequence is TGTGCCTGGAGGAGTAGGTCACTTCAGTACTTC. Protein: CAWRSRSLQYF. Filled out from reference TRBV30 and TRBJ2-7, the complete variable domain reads SQTIHQWPATLVQPVGSPLSLECTVEGTSNPNLYWYRQAAGRGLQLLFYSVGIGQISSEVPQNLSASRPQDRQFILSSKKLLLSDSGFYLCAWRSRSLQYFGPGTRLTVT.

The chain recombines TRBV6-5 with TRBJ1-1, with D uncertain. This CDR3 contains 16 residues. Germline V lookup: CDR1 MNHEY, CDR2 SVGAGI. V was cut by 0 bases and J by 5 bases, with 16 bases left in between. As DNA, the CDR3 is TGTGCCAGCAGTTACTCGAGGACCCCGCCCGGGACTGAAGCTTTCTTT. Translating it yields CASSYSRTPPGTEAFF.

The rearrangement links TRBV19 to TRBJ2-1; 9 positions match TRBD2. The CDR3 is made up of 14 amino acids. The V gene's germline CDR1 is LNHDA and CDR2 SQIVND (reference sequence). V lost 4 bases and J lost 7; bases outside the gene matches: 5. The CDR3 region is CASSRIAGVNEQFF. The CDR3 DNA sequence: TGTGCCAGTAGTAGAATAGCGGGAGTGAATGAGCAGTTCTTC.

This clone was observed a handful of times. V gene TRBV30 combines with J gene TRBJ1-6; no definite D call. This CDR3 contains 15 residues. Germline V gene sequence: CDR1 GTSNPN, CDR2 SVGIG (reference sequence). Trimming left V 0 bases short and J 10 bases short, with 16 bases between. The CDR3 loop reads CAWSVNIYDSSPLHF. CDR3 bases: TGTGCCTGGAGTGTTAATATATACGATAGCTCACCCCTCCACTTT.

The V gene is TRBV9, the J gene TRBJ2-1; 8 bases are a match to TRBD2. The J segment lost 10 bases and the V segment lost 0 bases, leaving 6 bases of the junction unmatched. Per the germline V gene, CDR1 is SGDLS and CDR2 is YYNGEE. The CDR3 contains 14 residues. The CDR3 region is CASSVGAGEGEQFF. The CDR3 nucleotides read TGTGCCAGCAGCGTAGGAGCGGGAGAAGGCGAGCAGTTCTTC.

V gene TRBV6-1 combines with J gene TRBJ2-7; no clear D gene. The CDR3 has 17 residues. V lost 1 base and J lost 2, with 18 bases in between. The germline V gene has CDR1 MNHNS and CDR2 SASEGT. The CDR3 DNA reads TGTGCCAGCAGTGAAGACCGGCTAAAAGGTCTCCCCTACGAGCAGTACTTC. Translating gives CASSEDRLKGLPYEQYF.

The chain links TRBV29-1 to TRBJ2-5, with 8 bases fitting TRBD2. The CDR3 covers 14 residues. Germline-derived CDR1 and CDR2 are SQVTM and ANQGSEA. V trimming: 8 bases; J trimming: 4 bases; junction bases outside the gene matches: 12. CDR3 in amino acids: CSLTAGGYGETQYF. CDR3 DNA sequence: TGCAGCTTAACCGCGGGGGGTTATGGAGAGACCCAGTACTTC.

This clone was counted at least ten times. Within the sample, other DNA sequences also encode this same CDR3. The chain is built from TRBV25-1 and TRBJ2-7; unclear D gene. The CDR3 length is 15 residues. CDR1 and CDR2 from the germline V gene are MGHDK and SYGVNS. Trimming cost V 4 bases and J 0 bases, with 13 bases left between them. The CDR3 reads CASSGPLENSYEQYF. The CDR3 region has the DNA TGTGCCAGCAGTGGCCCCCTGGAGAACTCCTACGAGCAGTACTTC.

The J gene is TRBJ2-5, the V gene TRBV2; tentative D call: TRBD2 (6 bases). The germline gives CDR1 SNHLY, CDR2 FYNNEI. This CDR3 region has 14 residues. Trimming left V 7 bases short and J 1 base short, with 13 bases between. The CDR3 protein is CASIRSSVQETQYF. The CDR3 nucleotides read TGTGCCAGCATTCGGTCTAGCGTCCAAGAGACCCAGTACTTC.

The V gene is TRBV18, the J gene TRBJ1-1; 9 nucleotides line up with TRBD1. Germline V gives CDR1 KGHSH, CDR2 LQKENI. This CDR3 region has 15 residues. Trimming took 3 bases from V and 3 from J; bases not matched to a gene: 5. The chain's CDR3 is CASSPETGGYTEAFF. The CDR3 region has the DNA TGTGCCAGCTCACCTGAGACAGGGGGGTACACTGAAGCTTTCTTT.

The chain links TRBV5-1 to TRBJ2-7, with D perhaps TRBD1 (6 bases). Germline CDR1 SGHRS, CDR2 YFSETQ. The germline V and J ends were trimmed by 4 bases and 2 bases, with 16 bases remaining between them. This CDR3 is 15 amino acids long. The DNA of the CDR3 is TGCGCCAGCAGCCCCACTGGACAGCTTCCCTACGAGCAGTACTTC. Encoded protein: CASSPTGQLPYEQYF.